The 32 T cell receptor beta chains reported below all come from one sample, sequenced in a study of naive and memory T cell subsets. Two oligonucleotides, mixed equimolar, formed the beta constant-region primer covering TRBC1 and TRBC2. Ligated cDNA was amplified by four rounds of PCR with nested alpha and beta constant-region primers and SP2. TCRdb called the UMI-ligation and nested PCR reads again in MiXCR, with one record for every CDR3 protein. Of around 130,000 distinct CDR3 sequences listed, 36% are singletons. Specimen: central memory CD4+ T cells from blood. The receptors come from a human donor in good health.

The gene calls are TRBV5-1 and TRBJ2-3; tentatively, D is TRBD2 (5 bases). Per the germline V gene, CDR1 is SGHRS and CDR2 is YFSETQ. V was clipped by 0 bases and J by 6 bases, with 14 bases between them. This CDR3 region has 15 residues. CDR3 sequence (DNA): TGCGCCAGCAGCTTGGAGAGGGCATCCCTGGATACGCAGTATTTT. Its translation: CASSLERASLDTQYF.

The chain employs TRBV6-1 and TRBJ2-7; no definite D call. V lost 3 bases and J lost 7, with 7 bases in between. The CDR3 runs to 11 residues. Germline CDR1 MNHNS, CDR2 SASEGT. The CDR3 DNA follows: TGTGCCAGCAGTGATGGTTGGGAGCAGTACTTC. Its protein is CASSDGWEQYF.

The V and J genes are TRBV20-1 and TRBJ1-4; D is uncertain. V gave up 3 bases and J gave up 7 bases, with 12 bases separating them. The CDR3 runs to 13 residues. Looked up from germline, CDR1 is DFQATT and CDR2 is SNEGSKA (reference sequence). The CDR3 reads CSASMPSSEKLFF. CDR3 DNA: TGCAGTGCTAGCATGCCATCCAGTGAAAAACTGTTTTTT.

V usage is TRBV20-1 and J usage is TRBJ2-1; 8 bases are shared with TRBD1. Germline CDR1 and CDR2: DFQATT and SNEGSKA (reference sequence). V was pared by 0 bases and J by 16 bases, with 5 bases of the junction left unmatched. The CDR3 consists of 11 residues. CDR3 nucleotides: TGCAGTGCTAGAGACAGGGGGCTAACCTTCTTC. Translated, it gives CSARDRGLTFF.

In its sample, this clonotype was seen a few times. The chain recombines TRBV3-1 with TRBJ2-5, with a tentative D call TRBD2 (5 bases). This CDR3 is 15 amino acids long. With 0 bases removed from V and 4 bases from J, the gap between germline ends came to 12 bases. Germline-derived CDR1 and CDR2 are LGHDT and YNNKEL (reference sequence). The CDR3, as DNA: TGTGCCAGCAGCCAAGAAGGACTGAAAATAGAGACCCAGTACTTC. Translation gives CASSQEGLKIETQYF.

This clonotype appeared a few times. The V and J genes are TRBV7-2 and TRBJ2-2; TRBD2 matches 7 bases. The J segment lost 5 bases and the V segment lost 0 bases, leaving 3 bases of the junction unmatched. CDR1 is SGHTA and CDR2 is FQGNSA in the germline V gene. The CDR3 is made up of 15 amino acids. CDR3 in amino acids: CASSLASGQTGELFF. In DNA form, the CDR3 reads TGTGCCAGCAGCTTAGCTAGCGGGCAGACCGGGGAGCTGTTTTTT.

The rearrangement uses TRBV9 and TRBJ2-1; 7 bases map to TRBD1. The CDR3 is 14 amino acids. Germline V gene data show CDR1 as SGDLS and CDR2 as YYNGEE. With V trimmed by 3 bases and J by 7 bases, 7 bases remained unmatched. CDR3 sequence: CASSAGTERNEQFF. The CDR3 DNA sequence: TGTGCCAGCAGCGCAGGGACAGAACGGAATGAGCAGTTCTTC.

This chain links TRBV27 with TRBJ2-3; 7 nucleotides line up with TRBD2. Per germline, CDR1 MNHEY and CDR2 SMNVEV (reference sequence). This CDR3 has 19 residues. The junction had 15 bases not matched to a gene; V was cut back by 0 bases and J by 3 bases. The CDR3 loop reads CASSLSPKGRGPLTDTQYF. The CDR3 nucleotides are TGTGCCAGCAGTTTATCTCCTAAAGGGAGGGGCCCTTTGACAGATACGCAGTATTTT.

The CDR3 reads CSARDGSGFNYGYTF. The CDR3 nucleotides read TGCAGTGCTAGAGATGGGTCCGGGTTTAACTATGGCTACACCTTC. This sequence joins TRBV20-1 and TRBJ1-2, with D uncertain. The CDR3 covers 15 residues. Looked up from germline, CDR1 is DFQATT and CDR2 is SNEGSKA (reference sequence). Trimming pared 0 bases from V and 1 base from J, leaving 12 bases between.

This clonotype has a count of ten or more. J is TRBJ2-7 and V is TRBV5-1; 8 bases are shared with TRBD2. Trimming at V came to 0 bases and at J to 1 base, leaving 12 bases not matched to a gene. CDR3 length equals 18 residues. CDR1 is SGHRS, CDR2 YFSETQ, per germline. The CDR3 protein is CASSLEPEIAGRSYEQYF. The CDR3 DNA reads TGCGCCAGCAGCTTGGAGCCAGAAATAGCGGGAAGATCCTACGAGCAGTACTTC. Together with reference TRBV5-1 and TRBJ2-7, the CDR3 gives the full variable domain: KAGVTQTPRYLIKTRGQQVTLSCSPISGHRSVSWYQQTPGQGLQFLFEYFSETQRNKGNFPGRFSGRQFSNSRSEMNVSTLELGDSALYLCASSLEPEIAGRSYEQYFGPGTRLTVT.

This clonotype was detected only a few times. The chain uses TRBV28 and TRBJ1-1; D gene ambiguous. V was clipped by 6 bases and J by 2 bases, with 16 bases between them. The CDR3 covers 15 residues. Per germline, CDR1 MDHEN and CDR2 SYDVKM. The CDR3 is CASSPTGGPNTEAFF. The CDR3 bases are TGTGCCAGCAGCCCCACGGGAGGGCCCAACACTGAAGCTTTCTTT.

J is TRBJ2-2 and V is TRBV11-2; TRBD1 aligns across 7 bases. Germline CDR1 SGHAT, CDR2 FQNNGV. Losses at the gene ends were 3 bases for V and 2 bases for J; bases not matched to a gene: 12. CDR3 length equals 18 residues. Here the CDR3 reads CASSLIDRVTLNTGELFF. The CDR3 nucleotides read TGTGCCAGCAGCTTGATAGACAGGGTGACGTTAAACACCGGGGAGCTGTTTTTT.

There are a few counts of this clonotype. The V gene is TRBV12-5, the J gene TRBJ2-1, with 9 nucleotides matching TRBD2. The CDR3 extends over 18 amino acids. J gave up 2 bases and V 6 bases, and 14 bases lay outside the gene matches. The germline CDR1 and CDR2 sequences are LGHNT and FRNRAP. The CDR3 region is CASGLAGAIQGTYNEQFF. The CDR3 DNA follows: TGTGCTAGTGGGTTAGCGGGAGCCATCCAGGGCACCTACAATGAGCAGTTCTTC.

In the case of this clonotype: At one end the junction does not follow the germline gene, possibly because of a read error. The chain joins TRBV29-1 to TRBJ2-1; the match to TRBD2 covers 9 bases. This CDR3 has 14 amino acids. From germline, CDR1 is SQVTM and CDR2 ANQGSEA. The CDR3 loop reads CSVIAGEIYNAQFF. CDR3 DNA: TGCAGCGTTATAGCGGGAGAAATCTACAATGCGCAGTTCTTC.

In the case of this clonotype: Because it lacks the conserved phenylalanine or tryptophan at the end, this CDR3 is likely a read error. The rearrangement joins TRBV5-6 to TRBJ2-7, with 8 bases aligning to TRBD1. Per the germline V gene, CDR1 is SGHDT and CDR2 is YYEEEE. This CDR3 has 14 residues. V shed 2 bases, J shed 3 bases, and the junction held 4 bases outside the gene matches. The CDR3 DNA reads TGTGCCAGCAGCTTACCCGGGACAGGCTACGAGCAGTACTCC. It yields the protein CASSLPGTGYEQYS.

This clonotype has more than one count but fewer than ten. The V call is TRBV4-3, the J call TRBJ1-1; D is perhaps TRBD1 (5 bases). The germline V and J ends were trimmed by 0 bases and 2 bases, with 7 bases remaining between them. This CDR3 is built from 14 residues. CDR1 and CDR2 (germline): LGHNA, YSLEER. CDR3 sequence reads: CASSQEQGNTEAFF. CDR3 coding DNA: TGCGCCAGCAGCCAAGAGCAGGGCAACACTGAAGCTTTCTTT.

This chain links TRBV4-1 with TRBJ2-1; 12 nucleotides align to TRBD1. CDR1 is MGHRA and CDR2 is YSYEKL in the germline V gene. V trimming: 0 bases; J trimming: 9 bases; junction bases outside the gene matches: 9. The CDR3 length is 17 residues. This CDR3 is CASSQDPAGTGGGEQFF. The CDR3 DNA follows: TGCGCCAGCAGCCAAGATCCAGCCGGGACAGGGGGCGGTGAGCAGTTCTTC.

This chain uses TRBV5-1 with TRBJ2-3; perhaps TRBD2 as D (5 bases). V was pared by 0 bases and J by 4 bases, with 9 bases between. CDR1 is SGHRS and CDR2 is YFSETQ in the germline V gene. The CDR3 loop spans 14 amino acids. CDR3 protein: CASSLVPGSDTQYF. Written as DNA, the CDR3 is TGCGCCAGCAGCTTGGTGCCGGGATCAGATACGCAGTATTTT.

This clonotype came up once. The chain links TRBV6-1 to TRBJ2-3; maybe TRBD2 (5 bases). The CDR3 runs to 14 residues. Trimming cost V 2 bases and J 6 bases, with 12 bases left between them. Germline V gene lookup returns CDR1 MNHNS and CDR2 SASEGT. The CDR3: CASSEQPRGDTQYF. CDR3 nucleotides: TGTGCCAGCAGTGAACAGCCCCGCGGGGATACGCAGTATTTT.

The chain is built from TRBV7-2 and TRBJ2-3, with D tentatively TRBD2 (6 bases). V was clipped by 5 bases and J by 0 bases, with 9 bases between them. The CDR3 length is 14 residues. Germline CDR1 SGHTA, CDR2 FQGNSA. The CDR3 here is CASSRGASTDTQYF. The DNA for the CDR3 is TGTGCCAGCAGCCGCGGGGCAAGCACAGATACGCAGTATTTT. Drawing the rest from reference TRBV7-2 and TRBJ2-3, the complete variable domain is GAGVSQSPSNKVTEKGKDVELRCDPISGHTALYWYRQSLGQGLEFLIYFQGNSAPDKSGLPSDRFSAERTGGSVSTLTIQRTQQEDSAVYLCASSRGASTDTQYFGPGTRLTVL.

This clonotype was detected a few times. This chain joins TRBV6-5 and TRBJ2-1; TRBD2 is a possible D gene (5 bases). CDR3 length equals 14 residues. Between the trimmed V and J ends, which lost 2 bases and 8 bases, there was a span of 13 bases. Germline V gives CDR1 MNHEY, CDR2 SVGAGI. CDR3 DNA: TGTGCCAGCAGTTACGCCCGGTATAGCGATGAGCAGTTCTTC. This codes for CASSYARYSDEQFF.

The chain employs TRBV18 and TRBJ2-7, with D possibly TRBD1 on 5 matching bases. Trimming pared 3 bases from V and 1 base from J, leaving 13 bases between. Per germline, CDR1 KGHSH and CDR2 LQKENI. CDR3 length equals 15 residues. The chain's CDR3 is CASSPPAQGSYEQYF. In DNA, the CDR3 is TGTGCCAGCTCACCCCCCGCGCAGGGTTCCTACGAGCAGTACTTC. Supplemented by reference TRBV18 and TRBJ2-7, the full variable domain reads NAGVMQNPRHLVRRRGQEARLRCSPMKGHSHVYWYRQLPEEGLKFMVYLQKENIIDESGMPKERFSAEFPKEGPSILRIQQVVRGDSAAYFCASSPPAQGSYEQYFGPGTRLTVT.

The V call is TRBV6-2 or TRBV6-3, the J call TRBJ2-7; a weak D match, TRBD2 (7 bases). With 6 bases removed from V and 1 base from J, the gap between germline ends came to 22 bases. Germline V gene lookup returns CDR1 MNHEY and CDR2 SVGEGT. The CDR3 totals 17 residues. Here the CDR3 DNA reads TGTGCCAGCAGCTCAGCTATCGGCGGGGGCGCGTCCTACGAGCAGTACTTC. It encodes CASSSAIGGGASYEQYF.

The chain has TRBV7-2 and TRBJ2-1; D might be TRBD2 (6 bases). V was shortened by 5 bases and J by 3 bases, with 11 bases between the two germline ends. The CDR3 has 14 amino acids. Germline CDR1 is SGHTA and CDR2 is FQGNSA. The CDR3 loop is CASSPRDFYNEQFF. The DNA for the CDR3 is TGTGCCAGCAGCCCGCGGGATTTCTACAATGAGCAGTTCTTC.

This clonotype was counted a few times. This sequence joins TRBV29-1 and TRBJ2-1; D possibly matches TRBD1 or TRBD2 (6 bases each). This CDR3 is 15 amino acids long. V was clipped by 4 bases and J by 4 bases, with 17 bases between them. Germline-derived CDR1 and CDR2 are SQVTM and ANQGSEA. As DNA, the CDR3 is TGCAGCGTTGCCGGTAGCGGAAGGGGGTACAATGAGCAGTTCTTC. Protein sequence: CSVAGSGRGYNEQFF.

In its sample, this clonotype was seen a few times. The chain carries TRBV5-1 and TRBJ2-1; TRBD2 matches at 12 bases. Germline lookup yields CDR1 SGHRS and CDR2 YFSETQ. CDR3 length equals 17 residues. V dropped 1 base and J dropped 7; count of bases not matched to a gene: 9. CDR3 amino acids: CASSLILAGGGGNEQFF. Written as DNA, the CDR3 is TGCGCCAGCAGCTTGATACTAGCGGGAGGAGGGGGGAATGAGCAGTTCTTC.

The chain is built from TRBV20-1 and TRBJ1-4; D is undetermined. The length of the CDR3 is 12 residues. Germline CDR1 reads DFQATT; CDR2 reads SNEGSKA (reference sequence). Trimming left V 6 bases short and J 8 bases short, with 13 bases between. CDR3 sequence (DNA): TGCAGTGCCTCTGGGTCGAGAGAAAAACTGTTTTTT. Its protein product is CSASGSREKLFF.

This chain links TRBV29-1 with TRBJ2-1; the D gene is possibly TRBD2 (6 bases). Looked up from germline, CDR1 is SQVTM and CDR2 is ANQGSEA. With 0 bases removed from V and 2 bases from J, the gap between germline ends came to 17 bases. CDR3 length equals 17 residues. The CDR3 region is CSVEDMSTGVAYNEQFF. The CDR3 DNA reads as TGCAGCGTTGAAGATATGTCAACGGGAGTAGCCTACAATGAGCAGTTCTTC.

In this sample, this clonotype turned up a few times. The chain employs TRBV7-2 and TRBJ1-5; no reliable D call. Looked up from germline, CDR1 is SGHTA and CDR2 is FQGNSA. The V end lost 8 bases, the J end lost 0 bases, and 11 bases lay between the germline ends. The CDR3 loop spans 14 amino acids. CDR3 nucleotide sequence: TGTGCCAGCGGGTCGATCCATAGCAATCAGCCCCAGCATTTT. Translation: CASGSIHSNQPQHF. Full variable domain (outside the CDR3, taken from reference TRBV7-2 and TRBJ1-5): GAGVSQSPSNKVTEKGKDVELRCDPISGHTALYWYRQSLGQGLEFLIYFQGNSAPDKSGLPSDRFSAERTGGSVSTLTIQRTQQEDSAVYLCASGSIHSNQPQHFGDGTRLSIL.

The chain carries TRBV30 and TRBJ1-2, with D hard to call. Trimming cost V 2 bases and J 0 bases, with 7 bases left between them. The germline V gene has CDR1 GTSNPN and CDR2 SVGIG (reference sequence). The CDR3 has 13 amino acids. For the CDR3, the DNA is TGTGCCTGGAGTCTCGGCACTAACTATGGCTACACCTTC. It encodes CAWSLGTNYGYTF.

The chain joins TRBV12-3 or TRBV12-4 to TRBJ2-7; no firm D call. There are 15 residues in the CDR3. The V end lost 5 bases, the J end lost 0 bases, and 14 bases lay between the germline ends. The CDR3 sequence is CASSHGRSSSYEQYF. Written as DNA, the CDR3 is TGTGCCAGCAGTCACGGACGGAGTAGCTCCTACGAGCAGTACTTC.

The chain combines TRBV11-3 with TRBJ2-1; 10 nucleotides agree with TRBD2. V shed 5 bases, J shed 6 bases, and the junction held 7 bases outside the gene matches. CDR1 is SGHNT and CDR2 is YENEEA in the germline V gene. The CDR3 sequence is 15 residues long. In DNA, the CDR3 is TGTGCCAGCAGCCCCAAGTCTAGCGGGAGCAATGAGCAGTTCTTC. Protein product: CASSPKSSGSNEQFF.